The 13 T cell receptor beta chains below come from one sample, sequenced in a study of blood T cell repertoires in COVID-19. This table comes from immunoSEQ multiplex PCR, and its TCRdb copy is limited to in-frame clones, with some not included. Seen here are 200,000 to 250,000 clones, approximately 80% observed once, and the top ten hold approximately 18%. Sequenced input: peripheral blood. These receptors all stem from an elderly woman with active or convalescent COVID-19.

The chain carries TRBV2 and TRBJ2-7; D might be TRBD1 (5 bases). The CDR3 is 15 amino acids. The germline CDR1 and CDR2 sequences are SNHLY and FYNNEI. The germline V and J ends were trimmed by 7 bases and 6 bases, with 22 bases remaining between them. The CDR3 sequence: CASTGPPLAQGEQYF. The CDR3 DNA reads as TGTGCCAGCACAGGACCCCCCCTTGCCCAGGGCGAGCAGTACTTC.

The gene calls are TRBV18 and TRBJ1-6; TRBD1 might be the D (5 bases). The CDR3 spans 17 residues. Trimming cost V 3 bases and J 4 bases, with 16 bases left between them. Germline-derived CDR1 and CDR2 are KGHSH and LQKENI. The DNA for the CDR3 is TGTGCCAGCTCACCCCGGCAGGGAGGACCTTATAATTCACCCCTCCACTTT. Translating it yields CASSPRQGGPYNSPLHF.

This chain links TRBV25-1 with TRBJ2-3; the match to TRBD2 covers 11 bases. J lost 6 bases, V lost 4 bases, and 3 bases had no gene match. CDR3 length: 14 residues. Germline CDR1 and CDR2: MGHDK and SYGVNS. CDR3 sequence reads: CASSASSGRDTQYF. In DNA form, the CDR3 reads TGTGCCAGCAGTGCCTCTAGCGGGAGGGATACGCAGTATTTT.

This clone appeared a single time. This chain connects TRBV18 to TRBJ2-3; maybe TRBD1 (6 bases). Per germline, CDR1 KGHSH and CDR2 LQKENI. The CDR3 has 15 residues. Between the trimmed V and J ends, which lost 2 bases and 1 base, there was a span of 10 bases. CDR3: CASSPSDSGTDTQYF. The CDR3 DNA sequence: TGTGCCAGCTCACCATCGGACAGCGGCACAGATACGCAGTATTTT.

The sample holds one count of this clone. The rearrangement joins TRBV6-5 to TRBJ1-2, with TRBD1 identical over 8 bases. V lost 6 bases to trimming and J lost 6 bases; unmatched junction nucleotides: 6. The CDR3 covers 13 residues. Germline CDR1 MNHEY, CDR2 SVGAGI. The CDR3 protein is CASRLGQGDGYTF. DNA for the CDR3: TGTGCCAGCAGACTTGGACAGGGAGATGGCTACACCTTC.

The chain joins TRBV27 to TRBJ2-3; tentative D call: TRBD2 (6 bases). The CDR3 covers 14 residues. The V and J ends lost 6 bases and 0 bases respectively, with 10 bases between them. Germline values: CDR1 MNHEY, CDR2 SMNVEV (reference sequence). The CDR3 spells CASRTGGSTDTQYF. CDR3 DNA sequence: TGTGCCAGCAGGACCGGGGGAAGCACAGATACGCAGTATTTT.

The chain links TRBV2 to TRBJ1-5; 7 nucleotides align to TRBD1. With V trimmed by 3 bases and J by 0 bases, 5 bases remained unmatched. The germline CDR1 and CDR2 sequences are SNHLY and FYNNEI. The CDR3 length is 16 residues. In nucleotides, the CDR3 is TGTGCCAGCAGTGAGGGACAGATCTATAGCAATCAGCCCCAGCATTTT. As protein: CASSEGQIYSNQPQHF.

This sequence joins TRBV5-4 and TRBJ2-1; TRBD1 matches at 7 bases. The CDR3 loop spans 15 amino acids. Trimming at V came to 4 bases and at J to 1 base, leaving 5 bases not matched to a gene. CDR1 and CDR2 (germline): SGHNT, YYREEE (reference sequence). Written as DNA, the CDR3 is TGTGCCAGCAGCACGACAGGGAGTTCCTACAATGAGCAGTTCTTC. It encodes CASSTTGSSYNEQFF.

CDR3 amino acids: CASSRWGTNFQETQYF. In DNA, the CDR3 is TGTGCCAGCAGCCGTTGGGGGACTAACTTTCAAGAGACCCAGTACTTC. The V and J genes are TRBV7-3 and TRBJ2-5; 7 bases agree with TRBD2. Unmatched junction bases numbered 11, after V lost 5 bases and J lost 2 bases. This CDR3 has 16 amino acids. The germline V gene has CDR1 SGHTA and CDR2 FQGTGA.

DNA of the CDR3: TGCGCCAGCAGCTTCACAGGGGGCGGAGGAACTGAAGCTTTCTTT. Protein product: CASSFTGGGGTEAFF. The V and J genes are TRBV5-1 and TRBJ1-1, with 9 bases fitting TRBD1. The CDR3 is made up of 15 amino acids. Per germline, CDR1 SGHRS and CDR2 YFSETQ. J lost 5 bases, V lost 2 bases, and 7 bases had no gene match. The variable domain in full, with the rest retrieved from reference TRBV5-1 and TRBJ1-1, is KAGVTQTPRYLIKTRGQQVTLSCSPISGHRSVSWYQQTPGQGLQFLFEYFSETQRNKGNFPGRFSGRQFSNSRSEMNVSTLELGDSALYLCASSFTGGGGTEAFFGQGTRLTVV.

V usage is TRBV4-3 and J usage is TRBJ1-2; D is ambiguous. The V gene lost 1 base and the J gene lost 3 bases, with 6 bases spanning the gap. The CDR3 spans 13 residues. CDR1 and CDR2 (germline): LGHNA, YSLEER. CDR3 sequence reads: CASSQGRDYGYTF. The CDR3 DNA reads as TGCGCCAGCAGCCAAGGACGGGACTATGGCTACACCTTC.

This clone has only a few counts. The chain carries TRBV18 and TRBJ2-7; the D gene is possibly TRBD1 (6 bases). Germline assignment: CDR1 KGHSH and CDR2 LQKENI. The length of the CDR3 is 13 residues. V lost 4 bases and J 1 base, leaving 8 bases between the germline ends. CDR3 sequence reads: CASSRQESYEQYF. The DNA of the CDR3 is TGTGCCAGCTCACGACAGGAGTCCTACGAGCAGTACTTC.

CDR3 bases: TGTGCCAGCAGCCCTCTACTCACAGGGGCTGGCTACACCTTC. Its translation is CASSPLLTGAGYTF. The chain has TRBV9 and TRBJ1-2, with 7 bases aligning to TRBD1. The CDR3 sequence is 14 residues long. Germline values: CDR1 SGDLS, CDR2 YYNGEE. Trimming removed 4 bases from V and 7 bases from J; junction bases left unmatched: 10.